This entry concerns a single T cell receptor beta chain. Antigen unknown. This record comes from a study of cytomegalovirus exposure and HLA in healthy donors. Regarding the study as a whole: Researchers catalogued 160 or so TCR beta chains as cytomegalovirus-associated. HLA alleles showed associations with roughly 17,000 TCR beta sequences in a later analysis, at a 0.05 false discovery rate. With later analysis, a missense DCLRE1C variant became linked to TCR beta V- and J-gene trimming.

The primer mix had 60 Vbeta and 13 Jbeta primers. Sequenced by immunoSEQ multiplex PCR; TCRdb stores in-frame clones only, minus some. The table records approximately 220,000 clones, approximately 83% of them present only once. Germline V gene sequence: CDR1 LGHNT, CDR2 FRNRAP. The CDR3 extends over 17 amino acids. V gave up 0 bases and J gave up 4 bases; unmatched junction bases: 10. The chain combines TRBV12-5 with TRBJ1-1; 8 nucleotides line up with TRBD1. The TCR was taken from a boy aged 2-15 years in good health and CMV-seronegative. Specimen: PBMCs. Here the CDR3 DNA reads TGTGCTAGTGGTTTGGTAGGCGCAGGGGGCGCGGTCACTGAAGCTTTCTTT. This sequence encodes CASGLVGAGGAVTEAFF. The full variable domain, rest sourced from reference TRBV12-5 and TRBJ1-1, is DARVTQTPRHKVTEMGQEVTMRCQPILGHNTVFWYRQTMMQGLELLAYFRNRAPLDDSGMPKDRFSAEMPDATLATLKIQPSEPRDSAVYFCASGLVGAGGAVTEAFFGQGTRLTVV.